The 3 T cell receptor beta chains listed next were all sequenced from one sample in a study of shared clonotypes between healthy human individuals (dated by TCRdb to 2020 to 2021). Library creation used the immunoSEQ multiplex PCR assay. As stored in TCRdb, this immuneACCESS dataset retains in-frame rearrangements with V and J assigned. A fraction of the clones does not appear; measured against another copy, unresolved V genes explain less than half of the discrepancy, and the remainder lacks a known reason. In this sample the table shows under 2.5 million clones, 85% to 95% of which occur a single time. Around 0.38% of the sample comes from the top ten. Specimen: naive CD4+ T cells from PBMCs. This sample's cell subset or site label indicates: CD45RA+ positively selected. These receptors all stem from a young man in good health. Some clones in this sample may be carry-over from other donors' samples.

The CDR3 nucleotides are TGTGCCACCAGCCCCCCCATCCGGGCTGGGGCCAACGTCCTGACTTTC. It is translated as CATSPPIRAGANVLTF. The chain uses TRBV15 and TRBJ2-6; D unclear. The V end was cut by 5 bases, the J end by 2 bases, with 13 bases between. In germline, CDR1 is LNHNV, CDR2 YYDKDF (reference sequence). The CDR3 is 16 amino acids.

This rearrangement joins TRBV7-3 to TRBJ2-5, with D perhaps matching TRBD1 (5 bases). This CDR3 has 16 residues. Germline-derived CDR1 and CDR2 are SGHTA and FQGTGA. With 1 base removed from V and 5 bases from J, the gap between germline ends came to 17 bases. The CDR3 is CASSLISNQGWETQYF. In DNA, the CDR3 is TGTGCCAGCAGCTTAATAAGTAACCAGGGATGGGAGACCCAGTACTTC. Combining the CDR3 with reference TRBV7-3 and TRBJ2-5 gives the whole variable domain GAGVSQTPSNKVTEKGKYVELRCDPISGHTALYWYRQSLGQGPEFLIYFQGTGAADDSGLPNDRFFAVRPEGSVSTLKIQRTERGDSAVYLCASSLISNQGWETQYFGPGTRLLVL.

The sample holds a few counts of this clone. The chain is built from TRBV12-5 and TRBJ2-5, with TRBD1 matching 7 bases. Germline V CDR1 and CDR2: LGHNT, FRNRAP. The CDR3 spans 13 residues. V was clipped by 6 bases and J by 2 bases; unmatched bases: 3. CDR3 nucleotide sequence: TGTGCTAGTGGGAAGACAGGGCAAGAGACCCAGTACTTC. Protein sequence: CASGKTGQETQYF.